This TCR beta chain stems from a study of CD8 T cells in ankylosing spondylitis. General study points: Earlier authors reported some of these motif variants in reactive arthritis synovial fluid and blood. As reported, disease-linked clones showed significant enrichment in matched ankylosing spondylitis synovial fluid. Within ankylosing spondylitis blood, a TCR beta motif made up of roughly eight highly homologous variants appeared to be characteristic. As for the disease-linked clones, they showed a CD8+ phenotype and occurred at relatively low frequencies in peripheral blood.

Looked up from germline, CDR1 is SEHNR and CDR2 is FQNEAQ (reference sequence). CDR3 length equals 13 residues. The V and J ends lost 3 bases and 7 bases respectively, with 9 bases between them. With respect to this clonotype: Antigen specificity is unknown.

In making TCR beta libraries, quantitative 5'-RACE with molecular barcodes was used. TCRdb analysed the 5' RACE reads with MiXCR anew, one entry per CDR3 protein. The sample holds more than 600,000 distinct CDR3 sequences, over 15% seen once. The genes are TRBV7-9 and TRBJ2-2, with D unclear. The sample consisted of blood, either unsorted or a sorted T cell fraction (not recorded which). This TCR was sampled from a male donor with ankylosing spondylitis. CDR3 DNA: TGTGCCAGCAGCTTTGTTGAGATCGGGGAGCTGTTTTTT. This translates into CASSFVEIGELFF.